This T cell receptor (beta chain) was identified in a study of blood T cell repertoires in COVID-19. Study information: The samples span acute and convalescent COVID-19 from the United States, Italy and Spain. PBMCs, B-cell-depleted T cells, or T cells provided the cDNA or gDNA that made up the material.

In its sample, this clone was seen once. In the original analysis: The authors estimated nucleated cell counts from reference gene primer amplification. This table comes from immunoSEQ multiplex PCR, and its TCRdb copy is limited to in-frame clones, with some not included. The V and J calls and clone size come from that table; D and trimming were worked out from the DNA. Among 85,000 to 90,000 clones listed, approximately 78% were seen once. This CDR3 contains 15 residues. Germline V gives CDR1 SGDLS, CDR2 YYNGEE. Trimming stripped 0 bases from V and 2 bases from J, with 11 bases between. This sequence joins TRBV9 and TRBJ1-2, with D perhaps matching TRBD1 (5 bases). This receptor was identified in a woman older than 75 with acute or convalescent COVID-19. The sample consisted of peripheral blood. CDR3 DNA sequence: TGTGCCAGCAGCGTAGGAGGGACTGGCAACTATGGCTACACCTTC. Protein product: CASSVGGTGNYGYTF.